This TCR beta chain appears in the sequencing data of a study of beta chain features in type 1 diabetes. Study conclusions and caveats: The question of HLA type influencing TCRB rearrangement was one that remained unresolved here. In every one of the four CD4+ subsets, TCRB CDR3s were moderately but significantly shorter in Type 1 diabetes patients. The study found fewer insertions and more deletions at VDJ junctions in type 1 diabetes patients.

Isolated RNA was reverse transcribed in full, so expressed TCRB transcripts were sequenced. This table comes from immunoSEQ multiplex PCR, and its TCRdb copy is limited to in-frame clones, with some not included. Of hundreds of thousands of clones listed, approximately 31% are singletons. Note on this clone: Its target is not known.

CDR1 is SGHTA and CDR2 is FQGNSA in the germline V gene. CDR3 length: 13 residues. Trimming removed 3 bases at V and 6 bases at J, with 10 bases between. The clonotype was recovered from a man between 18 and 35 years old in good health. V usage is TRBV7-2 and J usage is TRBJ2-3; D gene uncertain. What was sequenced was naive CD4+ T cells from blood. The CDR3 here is CASSFIPEDTQYF. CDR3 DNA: TGTGCCAGCAGCTTCATTCCAGAGGATACGCAGTATTTT.